A selection of T cell receptor beta chains follows, all from one sample in a study of cytomegalovirus exposure and HLA in healthy donors. TCRdb's table, derived via immunoSEQ multiplex PCR, lists solely in-frame clones and lacks some. Of roughly 130,000 clones listed, about 80% are singletons. Sequencing was performed on PBMCs. The origin of the receptors is a man aged 25-45 years in good health and CMV-seronegative. CDR3s include the opening cysteine and the closing phenylalanine or tryptophan. The order of the fields is clone size, D gene, J gene, V gene, CDR3 protein, CDR3 DNA. The D gene is left open where the match is weak. Expanded clones get a size class; other rows say once, few or many, or leave the size out.

clone size: -; D gene: TRBD2; J gene: TRBJ2-3; V gene: TRBV7-2; CDR3 protein: CASSRRLAGGLDTQYF; CDR3 DNA: TGTGCCAGCAGCCGTAGACTAGCGGGGGGGCTAGATACGCAGTATTTT
clone size: -; D gene: -; J gene: TRBJ2-3; V gene: TRBV4-3; CDR3 protein: CASSQDPLFRDTQYF; CDR3 DNA: TGCGCCAGCAGCCAAGATCCCCTGTTCCGTGATACGCAGTATTTT
clone size: -; D gene: -; J gene: TRBJ2-5; V gene: TRBV28; CDR3 protein: CASSSQKVRQTRRETQYF; CDR3 DNA: TGTGCCAGCAGTTCCCAAAAAGTGAGACAGACTAGAAGAGAGACCCAGTACTTC
clone size: once; D gene: TRBD2; J gene: TRBJ2-3; V gene: TRBV5-1; CDR3 protein: CASSLGLAGGTDTQYF; CDR3 DNA: TGCGCCAGCAGCTTGGGACTAGCGGGGGGCACAGATACGCAGTATTTT
clone size: -; D gene: -; J gene: TRBJ1-5; V gene: TRBV2; CDR3 protein: CASSDQGRAEPQHF; CDR3 DNA: TGTGCCAGCAGTGACCAGGGGAGGGCAGAGCCCCAGCATTTT
clone size: -; D gene: -; J gene: TRBJ2-1; V gene: TRBV21-1; CDR3 protein: CASDEGDGGEQFF; CDR3 DNA: TGTGCCAGCGACGAGGGGGACGGAGGTGAGCAGTTCTTC
clone size: -; D gene: TRBD1; J gene: TRBJ2-7; V gene: TRBV6-5; CDR3 protein: CASRLGQGYEQYF; CDR3 DNA: TGTGCCAGCAGATTAGGACAGGGCTACGAGCAGTACTTC
clone size: -; D gene: TRBD2; J gene: TRBJ2-3; V gene: TRBV4-1; CDR3 protein: CASSQSTSGIADTQYF; CDR3 DNA: TGCGCCAGCAGCCAAAGTACTAGCGGGATAGCAGATACGCAGTATTTT
clone size: -; D gene: -; J gene: TRBJ2-3; V gene: TRBV6-5; CDR3 protein: CASSYGFGNTDTQYF; CDR3 DNA: TGTGCCAGCAGTTACGGTTTTGGCAACACAGATACGCAGTATTTT
clone size: -; D gene: -; J gene: TRBJ1-2; V gene: TRBV7-8; CDR3 protein: CASSPVRLQGVYGYTF; CDR3 DNA: TGTGCCAGCAGCCCCGTTCGCCTACAGGGCGTCTATGGCTACACCTTC
clone size: once; D gene: -; J gene: TRBJ1-2; V gene: TRBV7-9; CDR3 protein: CASSLGQIDYGYTF; CDR3 DNA: TGTGCCAGCAGCCTTGGACAGATTGACTATGGCTACACCTTC
clone size: -; D gene: -; J gene: TRBJ1-1; V gene: TRBV7-2; CDR3 protein: CASSLVRETTEAFF; CDR3 DNA: TGTGCCAGCAGCTTAGTGCGGGAAACCACTGAAGCTTTCTTT
clone size: -; D gene: TRBD1; J gene: TRBJ1-6; V gene: TRBV2; CDR3 protein: CASSSVQGRNSPLHF; CDR3 DNA: TGTGCCAGCAGTTCAGTACAGGGGAGGAATTCACCCCTCCACTTT
clone size: few; D gene: TRBD1; J gene: TRBJ1-1; V gene: TRBV5-4; CDR3 protein: CASSLGGQGVGGEAFF; CDR3 DNA: TGTGCCAGCAGCTTGGGGGGACAGGGGGTAGGAGGTGAAGCTTTCTTT
clone size: -; D gene: TRBD1; J gene: TRBJ2-2; V gene: TRBV27; CDR3 protein: CASSGSRTGMSELFF; CDR3 DNA: TGTGCCAGCAGTGGAAGCCGGACAGGGATGTCGGAGCTGTTTTTT
clone size: -; D gene: -; J gene: TRBJ2-3; V gene: TRBV7-7; CDR3 protein: CASSLDFPTDTQYF; CDR3 DNA: TGTGCTAGCAGCCTGGACTTTCCCACAGATACGCAGTATTTT
clone size: -; D gene: -; J gene: TRBJ1-5; V gene: TRBV7-2; CDR3 protein: CASSLRQGDQPQHF; CDR3 DNA: TGTGCCAGCAGCTTACGGCAGGGTGATCAGCCCCAGCATTTT
clone size: few; D gene: TRBD2; J gene: TRBJ2-6; V gene: TRBV4-2; CDR3 protein: CASSQGTSSKPGANVLTF; CDR3 DNA: TGTGCCAGCAGCCAAGGGACTAGCTCCAAACCTGGGGCCAACGTCCTGACTTTC
clone size: -; D gene: -; J gene: TRBJ2-2; V gene: TRBV19; CDR3 protein: CASSILGEQLFF; CDR3 DNA: TGTGCCAGTAGTATACTCGGGGAGCAGCTGTTTTTT
clone size: -; D gene: -; J gene: TRBJ1-4; V gene: TRBV6-1; CDR3 protein: CASLWGGEKLFF; CDR3 DNA: TGTGCCAGCTTGTGGGGAGGGGAAAAACTGTTTTTT
clone size: few; D gene: TRBD2; J gene: TRBJ2-1; V gene: TRBV27; CDR3 protein: CASSWTGTTYNEQFF; CDR3 DNA: TGTGCCAGCAGTTGGACCGGGACTACCTACAATGAGCAGTTCTTC
clone size: -; D gene: -; J gene: TRBJ2-6; V gene: TRBV5-1; CDR3 protein: CASSFLPIGTTAGANVLTF; CDR3 DNA: TGCGCCAGCAGCTTCCTGCCAATAGGAACTACCGCTGGGGCCAACGTCCTGACTTTC
clone size: -; D gene: TRBD1; J gene: TRBJ2-7; V gene: TRBV2; CDR3 protein: CASSKDRGRYEQYF; CDR3 DNA: TGTGCCAGCAGTAAGGACAGGGGGCGCTACGAGCAGTACTTC
clone size: -; D gene: -; J gene: TRBJ2-5; V gene: TRBV4-1; CDR3 protein: CASSQDRGVWQETQYF; CDR3 DNA: TGCGCCAGCAGCCAAGACAGGGGAGTTTGGCAAGAGACCCAGTACTTC
clone size: -; D gene: TRBD1; J gene: TRBJ1-1; V gene: TRBV18; CDR3 protein: CASSSTGGITEAFF; CDR3 DNA: TGTGCCAGCTCATCGACAGGGGGTATCACTGAAGCTTTCTTT
clone size: -; D gene: TRBD2; J gene: TRBJ2-1; V gene: TRBV6-6; CDR3 protein: CASTSGWGWFF; CDR3 DNA: TGTGCCAGCACTAGCGGTTGGGGGTGGTTCTTC
clone size: -; D gene: TRBD1; J gene: TRBJ2-2; V gene: TRBV10-3; CDR3 protein: CAISEDRDIGELFF; CDR3 DNA: TGTGCCATCAGTGAGGACAGGGACATAGGGGAGCTGTTTTTT